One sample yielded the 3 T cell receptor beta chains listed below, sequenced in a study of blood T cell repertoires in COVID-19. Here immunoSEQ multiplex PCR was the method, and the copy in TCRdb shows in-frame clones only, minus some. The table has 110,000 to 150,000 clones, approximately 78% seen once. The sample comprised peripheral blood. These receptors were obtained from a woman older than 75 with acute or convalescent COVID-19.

This chain's CDR3 is CASSESGNRYEQYF. Here the CDR3 DNA reads TGTGCCAGTAGCGAAAGCGGGAACAGGTACGAGCAGTACTTC. This chain joins TRBV19 and TRBJ2-7, with 7 bases that match TRBD2. The CDR3 loop spans 14 amino acids. The germline CDR1 and CDR2 sequences are LNHDA and SQIVND (reference sequence). V trimming: 6 bases; J trimming: 4 bases; junction bases outside the gene matches: 9. The variable domain in full, with the rest retrieved from reference TRBV19 and TRBJ2-7, is DGGITQSPKYLFRKEGQNVTLSCEQNLNHDAMYWYRQDPGQGLRLIYYSQIVNDFQKGDIAEGYSVSREKKESFPLTVTSAQKNPTAFYLCASSESGNRYEQYFGPGTRLTVT.

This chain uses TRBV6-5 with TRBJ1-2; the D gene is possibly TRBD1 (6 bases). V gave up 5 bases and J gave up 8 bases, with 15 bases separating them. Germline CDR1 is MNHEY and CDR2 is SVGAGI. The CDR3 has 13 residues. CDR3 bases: TGTGCCAGCAGTCTTACAGGGAAGGGGGGCTACACCTTC. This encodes CASSLTGKGGYTF.

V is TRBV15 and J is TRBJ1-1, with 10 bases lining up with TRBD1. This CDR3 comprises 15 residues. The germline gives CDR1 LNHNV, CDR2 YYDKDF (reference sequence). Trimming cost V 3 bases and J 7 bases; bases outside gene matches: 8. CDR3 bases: TGTGCCACCAGCAGCCTACTGACAGGGGGCGGTGAAGCTTTCTTT. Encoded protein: CATSSLLTGGGEAFF.